The next 18 T cell receptor beta chains were all read from a single sample in a study of beta chain features in type 1 diabetes. The entirety of the isolated RNA underwent reverse transcription, so expressed TCRB transcripts were sequenced. Sequencing was performed with immunoSEQ multiplex PCR; in TCRdb, only in-frame clones are kept and a portion is missing. The table shows about 240,000 clones, with about 30% occurring only once. The sample comprised central memory CD4+ T cells from blood. Every receptor here comes from a man aged 25-45 years in good health.

This clone was recorded a few times. The CDR3: CASSKRQGGQPQHF. DNA of the CDR3: TGTGCCAGTAGTAAGCGGCAGGGGGGTCAGCCCCAGCATTTT. The chain recombines TRBV19 with TRBJ1-5; 7 nucleotides align to TRBD1. Germline V gives CDR1 LNHDA, CDR2 SQIVND (reference sequence). CDR3 length equals 14 residues. Losses at the gene ends were 4 bases for V and 6 bases for J; bases not matched to a gene: 6.

This chain links TRBV29-1 with TRBJ1-2; 8 nucleotides line up with TRBD1. This CDR3 spans 12 amino acids. Per the germline V gene, CDR1 is SQVTM and CDR2 is ANQGSEA. V lost 4 bases to trimming and J lost 8 bases; unmatched junction nucleotides: 6. The CDR3 sequence is CSVVSQGVGYTF. The CDR3 DNA reads as TGCAGCGTTGTTTCACAGGGGGTCGGCTACACCTTC.

The chain has TRBV7-2 and TRBJ2-5; 8 nucleotides match TRBD2. Judging by the DNA end, TRBJ2-7 fits better; the J call may be wrong. Germline V gene sequence: CDR1 SGHTA, CDR2 FQGNSA. The CDR3 contains 14 residues. The CDR3 loop reads CASSSGLAHDEQYF. The CDR3 DNA reads TGTGCCAGCAGCTCCGGACTAGCTCATGACGAGCAGTACTTC.

This clone was detected a few times. The chain couples TRBV27 to TRBJ1-2; the match to TRBD1 covers 7 bases. V lost 10 bases to trimming and J lost 6 bases; unmatched junction nucleotides: 14. The germline V gene has CDR1 MNHEY and CDR2 SMNVEV (reference sequence). This CDR3 is 14 amino acids long. The CDR3 protein is CAIPGDREKDGYTF. CDR3 in DNA: TGTGCCATCCCAGGCGACAGGGAGAAGGATGGCTACACCTTC.

This clone was counted a few times. The chain couples TRBV7-2 to TRBJ2-1; 12 bases line up with TRBD2. In germline, CDR1 is SGHTA, CDR2 FQGNSA. The CDR3 spans 15 residues. J lost 8 bases, V lost 5 bases, and 7 bases had no gene match. DNA of the CDR3: TGTGCCAGCAGCACACTAGCGGGAGGCGATTATGAGCAGTTCTTC. Amino acids: CASSTLAGGDYEQFF.

This clone was detected a few times. The V gene is TRBV6-5, the J gene TRBJ2-1, with 10 bases lining up with TRBD2. Per germline, CDR1 MNHEY and CDR2 SVGAGI. Trimming removed 2 bases from V and 4 bases from J; junction bases left unmatched: 5. The CDR3 runs to 16 residues. Here the CDR3 DNA reads TGTGCCAGCAGTTACCTTCGGACTAGCGGTTACAATGAGCAGTTCTTC. It specifies CASSYLRTSGYNEQFF.

The sample holds a few counts of this clone. CDR3 sequence reads: CASSLHGNEQFF. The CDR3 DNA reads TGTGCCAGCAGTCTTCATGGAAATGAGCAGTTCTTC. V is TRBV7-2 and J is TRBJ2-1, with D unresolved. The V end lost 6 bases, the J end lost 7 bases, and 10 bases lay between the germline ends. The length of the CDR3 is 12 residues. Germline CDR1 reads SGHTA; CDR2 reads FQGNSA.

This chain uses TRBV4-2 with TRBJ2-3; D is ambiguous. The V end lost 2 bases, the J end lost 2 bases, and 11 bases lay between the germline ends. CDR3 size: 15 residues. Germline V gene data show CDR1 as LGHNA and CDR2 as YNFKEQ. DNA of the CDR3: TGTGCCAGCAGCCAACTTCAGAGGAACACAGATACGCAGTATTTT. It yields the protein CASSQLQRNTDTQYF.

The V call is TRBV2, the J call TRBJ2-1; D remains ambiguous. Trimming pared 6 bases from V and 4 bases from J, leaving 7 bases between. Germline V gives CDR1 SNHLY, CDR2 FYNNEI. CDR3 length: 12 amino acids. The CDR3 loop reads CASRGSYNEQFF. CDR3 coding DNA: TGTGCCAGCAGGGGATCATACAATGAGCAGTTCTTC.

This clone occurred a few times. This rearrangement joins TRBV27 to TRBJ2-5, with D hard to call. Germline loops: CDR1 MNHEY, CDR2 SMNVEV (reference sequence). There are 16 residues in the CDR3. The germline V and J ends were trimmed by 3 bases and 5 bases, with 19 bases remaining between them. The CDR3, as DNA: TGTGCCAGCAGTTTTGTGGGCAGTAAATTTTCTGAGACCCAGTACTTC. This encodes CASSFVGSKFSETQYF.

The V gene is TRBV5-6, the J gene TRBJ2-4; tentatively, D is TRBD1 (6 bases). Trimming left V 2 bases short and J 8 bases short, with 8 bases between. The CDR3 runs 12 residues. Germline V lookup: CDR1 SGHDT, CDR2 YYEEEE. The CDR3, as DNA: TGTGCCAGCAGCTTACAGGGACACATTCAGTACTTC. Its translation is CASSLQGHIQYF.

This clone was seen a handful of times. The chain joins TRBV18 to TRBJ2-5; D call uncertain. V was clipped by 4 bases and J by 1 base, with 16 bases between them. The germline V gene encodes CDR1 KGHSH and CDR2 LQKENI. The CDR3 extends over 16 amino acids. The CDR3 sequence: CASSLSAPLRQETQYF. The CDR3 DNA sequence: TGTGCCAGCTCACTTTCCGCGCCTCTTCGCCAAGAGACCCAGTACTTC.

The sample holds many counts of this clone. The chain has TRBV10-3 and TRBJ2-3; TRBD2 might be the D (5 bases). The V end lost 4 bases, the J end lost 0 bases, and 14 bases lay between the germline ends. The CDR3 sequence is 16 residues long. Germline CDR1 and CDR2: ENHRY and SYGVKD. The CDR3 region is CAISGVKADSTDTQYF. CDR3 bases: TGTGCCATCAGTGGAGTGAAAGCGGATAGCACAGATACGCAGTATTTT.

The chain carries TRBV28 and TRBJ1-2, with no clear D. This CDR3 contains 14 residues. Germline values: CDR1 MDHEN, CDR2 SYDVKM. V lost 8 bases to trimming and J lost 9 bases, with 22 bases between them. CDR3 bases: TGTGCCAGCTTTCCCCACCCGGCGGGTGGAAGCTACACCTTC. It translates to CASFPHPAGGSYTF.

The rearrangement links TRBV15 to TRBJ1-6; D remains unclear. This CDR3 contains 15 residues. V was trimmed by 1 base and J by 3 bases, leaving 7 bases between them. Per germline, CDR1 LNHNV and CDR2 YYDKDF (reference sequence). CDR3 loop: CATSRGDVYNSPLHF. DNA of the CDR3: TGTGCCACCAGCAGAGGCGACGTCTATAATTCACCCCTCCACTTT.

This clone was detected a few times. The chain employs TRBV29-1 and TRBJ1-2, with TRBD1 matching over 7 bases. The junction had 7 bases not matched to a gene; V was cut back by 4 bases and J by 2 bases. The germline CDR1 and CDR2 sequences are SQVTM and ANQGSEA. The CDR3 is 14 amino acids. CDR3 coding DNA: TGCAGCGTTGGGACAGGTATACCAAACTATGGCTACACCTTC. Its translation: CSVGTGIPNYGYTF.

V gene TRBV19 combines with J gene TRBJ2-1; D gene ambiguous. Trimming stripped 1 base from V and 9 bases from J, with 7 bases between. This CDR3 is 12 amino acids long. Germline assignment: CDR1 LNHDA and CDR2 SQIVND (reference sequence). This CDR3 reads CASSIGEGEQFF. The CDR3 DNA is TGTGCCAGTAGTATAGGGGAAGGTGAGCAGTTCTTC. The full variable domain, in which reference TRBV19 and TRBJ2-1 provide the parts outside the CDR3, is DGGITQSPKYLFRKEGQNVTLSCEQNLNHDAMYWYRQDPGQGLRLIYYSQIVNDFQKGDIAEGYSVSREKKESFPLTVTSAQKNPTAFYLCASSIGEGEQFFGPGTRLTVL.

In this sample, this clone turned up a few times. This chain links TRBV18 with TRBJ2-1; D is ambiguous. The germline V and J ends were trimmed by 5 bases and 6 bases, with 11 bases remaining between them. Per germline, CDR1 KGHSH and CDR2 LQKENI. The CDR3 runs to 13 residues. This CDR3 reads CASSSPVGNEQFF. Here the CDR3 DNA reads TGTGCCAGCTCATCCCCTGTCGGCAATGAGCAGTTCTTC.